Detailed here is one T cell receptor (beta chain). Its antigen is as yet unknown. The data originate from a study of Ad26.COV2.S vaccination and SARS-CoV-2 variants. Broader study findings: Total T cell responses were possibly underestimated by TCR breadth and depth analyses.

The protocol was immunoSEQ multiplex PCR, while the TCRdb copy is restricted to in-frame clones and leaves out a portion. The table has hundreds of thousands of clones, around four fifths seen once. Treatment described: some 19 received Ad26.COV2.S at low or high dose, single or two shots; several received placebo; per-sample allocation not given. Sampling was done on day 63 after the first vaccine or placebo injection. The sequenced sample was peripheral blood, obtained in a trial of Ad26.COV2.S vaccine versus placebo. The TCR sequence derives from a person between 18 and 59 years old who received the Ad26.COV2.S COVID-19 vaccine or a placebo.

CDR3 residues: CASSPSSTGYLREQYF. The CDR3 region has the DNA TGTGCCAGCAGCCCCTCCTCGACAGGGTATTTGAGGGAGCAGTACTTC. The chain has TRBV7-9 and TRBJ2-7; 7 nucleotides align to TRBD1. V gave up 5 bases and J gave up 7 bases; unmatched junction bases: 17. Germline values: CDR1 SEHNR, CDR2 FQNEAQ (reference sequence). CDR3 size: 16 residues.